Below are 13 T cell receptor beta chains sequenced from a single sample in a study of CD4 T cells in relation to SARS-CoV-2 and coronaviruses. Their cognate antigens are unknown. CD4+ T cells from unexposed donors were obtained before the COVID-19 pandemic (2011-2018). Isolation of CD4+ T cells took place after about 9 days in culture. The method was immunoSEQ multiplex PCR; TCRdb's version includes in-frame clones alone and lacks a portion of them. The sample comprises approximately 20,000 clones, about 80% of which are singletons, and 16% rests with the top ten. The sample was CD4+ T cells from PBMCs, cultured in vitro. The receptor source for this set is a human donor in good health.

This clone was counted between two and nine times. As DNA, the CDR3 is TGTGCCACCAGTAGGGCAGGTCAAGAGCAGTACTTC. As protein: CATSRAGQEQYF. The J gene is TRBJ2-7, the V gene TRBV24-1, with unresolved D. Germline assignment: CDR1 KGHDR and CDR2 SFDVKD. The CDR3 contains 12 residues. V dropped 6 bases and J dropped 7 bases, with 12 bases sitting between them.

The rearrangement links TRBV4-1 to TRBJ2-7; 10 nucleotides align to TRBD2. Germline V gene sequence: CDR1 MGHRA, CDR2 YSYEKL. The CDR3 contains 15 residues. Losses at the gene ends were 3 bases for V and 4 bases for J; bases not matched to a gene: 6. CDR3 DNA: TGCGCCAGCAGCCAGACTAGCGGGCCAATTTACGAGCAGTACTTC. Protein product: CASSQTSGPIYEQYF.

The V and J genes are TRBV11-2 and TRBJ2-1, with 8 bases identical to TRBD2. V shed 3 bases, J shed 4 bases, and the junction held 11 bases outside the gene matches. The CDR3 has 17 residues. Germline lookup yields CDR1 SGHAT and CDR2 FQNNGV. The CDR3 is CASSFKTSGASYNEQFF. The CDR3 coding sequence is TGTGCCAGCAGCTTTAAAACTAGCGGAGCGTCTTACAATGAGCAGTTCTTC.

This clone was detected only a few times. The V gene is TRBV12-3 or TRBV12-4, the J gene TRBJ2-7, with D hard to call. V lost 0 bases, J lost 1 base, and 4 bases lay in between. This CDR3 contains 13 residues. The CDR3 DNA sequence: TGTGCCAGCAGTTTAGCGGAGTCCTACGAGCAGTACTTC. Encoded protein: CASSLAESYEQYF.

The gene calls are TRBV7-2 and TRBJ2-7, with D possibly being TRBD2 (5 bases). The CDR3 loop spans 14 amino acids. Per the germline V gene, CDR1 is SGHTA and CDR2 is FQGNSA. V dropped 2 bases and J dropped 4 bases, with 12 bases sitting between them. CDR3 DNA: TGTGCCAGCAGCTTAATGGACTCCTCTTACGAGCAGTACTTC. It is translated as CASSLMDSSYEQYF.

The rearrangement links TRBV6-2 or TRBV6-3 to TRBJ1-1; D is possibly TRBD1 (5 bases). The germline V gene encodes CDR1 MNHEY and CDR2 SVGEGT. The CDR3 runs to 15 residues. Trimming took 6 bases from V and 1 from J, leaving 15 bases between them. CDR3 in DNA: TGTGCCAGCAGCTCCCATGGGGCCACGAACACTGAAGCTTTCTTT. Its protein product is CASSSHGATNTEAFF.

This rearrangement joins TRBV10-3 to TRBJ2-3, with 7 bases identical to TRBD1. Germline assignment: CDR1 ENHRY and CDR2 SYGVKD. The ends lost 1 base at V and 1 base at J; junction bases unmatched: 5. The CDR3 totals 16 residues. CDR3 DNA sequence: TGTGCCATCAGTGAGTATGGACAGGTTCGCACAGATACGCAGTATTTT. Encoded protein: CAISEYGQVRTDTQYF.

This rearrangement joins TRBV6-1 to TRBJ2-1; 10 bases map to TRBD2. The CDR3 has 16 residues. In germline, CDR1 is MNHNS, CDR2 SASEGT. Trimming removed 4 bases from V and 6 bases from J; junction bases left unmatched: 9. CDR3 residues: CASSVVSSGSLNEQFF. The DNA for the CDR3 is TGTGCCAGCAGTGTTGTGTCTAGCGGGAGCCTCAATGAGCAGTTCTTC.

V gene TRBV7-9 combines with J gene TRBJ2-3, with no clear D. This CDR3 region has 11 residues. Germline CDR1 SEHNR, CDR2 FQNEAQ (reference sequence). Trimming pared 4 bases from V and 4 bases from J, leaving 3 bases between. The CDR3: CASSYSDTQYF. Written as DNA, the CDR3 is TGTGCCAGCAGCTACTCAGATACGCAGTATTTT.

The V call is TRBV30, the J call TRBJ2-5; maybe TRBD1 (5 bases). The germline V gene encodes CDR1 GTSNPN and CDR2 SVGIG (reference sequence). CDR3 length: 12 residues. The ends were cut back, 5 bases at V and 1 base at J, with 8 bases in the middle. CDR3 protein: CAWSQVQETQYF. CDR3 bases: TGTGCCTGGTCACAGGTCCAAGAGACCCAGTACTTC.

This clone has just a few counts. The rearrangement joins TRBV10-1 to TRBJ1-1; D uncertain. This CDR3 region has 11 residues. CDR1 and CDR2 (germline): WNHNN, SYGVQD (reference sequence). Trimming removed 3 bases at V and 5 bases at J, with 4 bases between. The CDR3 DNA follows: TGCGCCAGCAGTGATGAAACTGAAGCTTTCTTT. Translation: CASSDETEAFF.

The rearrangement uses TRBV4-2 and TRBJ2-1; 10 positions match TRBD2. V lost 1 base and J lost 8; bases outside the gene matches: 5. Looked up from germline, CDR1 is LGHNA and CDR2 is YNFKEQ. The CDR3 has 15 amino acids. The CDR3 DNA is TGTGCCAGCAGCCAAGTAGCGGGAGGCAGGTATGAGCAGTTCTTC. Its translation is CASSQVAGGRYEQFF.

The chain carries TRBV5-8 and TRBJ1-1; D is uncertain. CDR3 length: 15 amino acids. The V gene's germline CDR1 is SGHTS and CDR2 YDEGEE. Trimming removed 0 bases at V and 0 bases at J, with 9 bases between. The CDR3 nucleotides read TGTGCCAGCAGCTTGGGGTTTCGGCTGAACACTGAAGCTTTCTTT. Its protein is CASSLGFRLNTEAFF.